The 16 T cell receptor beta chains presented below share a single source sample, sequenced in a study of blood T cell repertoires in COVID-19. The assay was immunoSEQ multiplex PCR, and TCRdb's table has in-frame clones only and misses some. The sample includes approximately 300,000 clones, 85% of them seen just once. The sample taken for sequencing was PBMCs or T cells enriched from blood (not recorded which). These TCRs come from a woman under 40 who had been exposed to COVID-19.

The chain is built from TRBV28 and TRBJ2-2; tentatively, D is TRBD2 (5 bases). Germline-derived CDR1 and CDR2 are MDHEN and SYDVKM. This CDR3 has 14 residues. Between the trimmed V and J ends, which lost 5 bases and 4 bases, there was a span of 11 bases. The DNA for the CDR3 is TGTGCCAGCAGTAGCGGTGGTGGCACCGGGGAGCTGTTTTTT. This translates into CASSSGGGTGELFF.

Here the CDR3 DNA reads TGTGCCAGCAGCTTACAGGGGGCCTACAATGAGCAGTTCTTC. It encodes CASSLQGAYNEQFF. The chain joins TRBV11-2 to TRBJ2-1, with 7 nucleotides matching TRBD1. The V segment lost 2 bases and the J segment 2 bases; nucleotides outside the gene matches: 0. CDR1 and CDR2 from the germline V gene are SGHAT and FQNNGV. The CDR3 sequence is 14 residues long.

The J gene is TRBJ2-5, the V gene TRBV2; D possibly corresponds to TRBD1 (6 bases). The CDR3 consists of 14 residues. Trimming removed 6 bases at V and 1 base at J, with 12 bases between. CDR1 and CDR2 from the germline V gene are SNHLY and FYNNEI. CDR3 sequence (DNA): TGTGCCAGCAGACCCGGGACAACCCAAGAGACCCAGTACTTC. This gives the protein CASRPGTTQETQYF.

This chain joins TRBV5-5 and TRBJ1-6; 7 positions agree with TRBD1. Germline assignment: CDR1 SGHKS and CDR2 YYEKEE (reference sequence). This CDR3 is 16 amino acids long. V gave up 4 bases and J gave up 5 bases; unmatched junction bases: 9. CDR3 residues: CASSLRWDSNNSPLHF. The CDR3 DNA sequence: TGTGCCAGCAGCCTTCGCTGGGACAGCAATAATTCACCCCTCCACTTT.

The genes are TRBV15 and TRBJ1-2; no firm D call. Germline assignment: CDR1 LNHNV and CDR2 YYDKDF (reference sequence). Trimming stripped 0 bases from V and 5 bases from J, with 7 bases between. The CDR3 is 13 residues long. The CDR3 loop is CATSRDTLYGYTF. DNA for the CDR3: TGTGCCACCAGCAGAGATACGCTATATGGCTACACCTTC.

The V call is TRBV5-4, the J call TRBJ2-7; 13 nucleotides match TRBD2. Germline CDR1 reads SGHNT; CDR2 reads YYREEE (reference sequence). The CDR3 consists of 16 residues. J lost 3 bases, V lost 0 bases, and 3 bases had no gene match. In nucleotides, the CDR3 is TGTGCCAGCAGCTTGGCGGGACTAGCGGGGAGCTACGAGCAGTACTTC. It is translated as CASSLAGLAGSYEQYF.

The rearrangement joins TRBV11-2 to TRBJ2-7; D may be TRBD1 (6 bases). Between the trimmed V and J ends, which lost 1 base and 3 bases, there was a span of 13 bases. CDR3 length equals 15 residues. CDR1 SGHAT and CDR2 FQNNGV come from the germline V gene. In nucleotides, the CDR3 is TGTGCCAGCAGCTTAGTCTCAGGGGTCAGCTACGAGCAGTACTTC. This translates into CASSLVSGVSYEQYF.

This clone was observed a single time. The chain has TRBV3-1 (or the pseudogene TRBV3-2) and TRBJ2-4, with D uncertain. The length of the CDR3 is 14 residues. V was trimmed by 10 bases and J by 1 base, leaving 14 bases between them. In germline, CDR1 is LGHDT, CDR2 YNNKEL (reference sequence). CDR3 amino acids: CATQEAVAKNIQYF. CDR3 in DNA: TGTGCCACCCAAGAGGCGGTGGCCAAAAACATTCAGTACTTC.

The gene calls are TRBV19 and TRBJ1-2; the D gene is possibly TRBD1 (5 bases). The ends were cut back, 4 bases at V and 3 bases at J, with 15 bases in the middle. The CDR3 has 15 residues. The germline V gene has CDR1 LNHDA and CDR2 SQIVND (reference sequence). In DNA, the CDR3 is TGTGCCAGTAGTAGGGGACTGTATGGTGACTATGGCTACACCTTC. Translation gives CASSRGLYGDYGYTF.

J is TRBJ1-4 and V is TRBV5-1, with TRBD1 matching 8 bases. The CDR3 loop spans 18 amino acids. Trimming cost V 4 bases and J 2 bases; bases outside gene matches: 13. CDR1 is SGHRS and CDR2 is YFSETQ in the germline V gene. The CDR3 here is CASSRGQGGIATNEKLFF. The CDR3 region has the DNA TGCGCCAGCAGCCGTGGACAGGGAGGGATTGCGACTAATGAAAAACTGTTTTTT.

This clone has only one observation. The CDR3 loop is CASSAVLQGAEAGNTIYF. The CDR3 DNA is TGTGCCAGCAGCGCCGTTCTACAGGGGGCGGAGGCCGGAAACACCATATATTTT. The V and J genes are TRBV13 and TRBJ1-3; 9 nucleotides agree with TRBD1. Losses at the gene ends were 5 bases for V and 4 bases for J; bases not matched to a gene: 15. Looked up from germline, CDR1 is PRHDT and CDR2 is FYEKMQ (reference sequence). The CDR3 consists of 18 residues.

On this clone: Compared with germline, one end of the junction differs, possibly owing to a read error. This chain joins TRBV7-7 and TRBJ2-1, with TRBD2 identical over 9 bases. The CDR3 has 15 residues. From germline, CDR1 is SSHAT and CDR2 FNYEAQ (reference sequence). Written as DNA, the CDR3 is TGTGCTAGCAGCTTAAGGCTAGCGGGGAACAATGAGCAGTTCTTC. Protein product: CASSLRLAGNNEQFF. The full variable domain, its missing parts supplied by reference TRBV7-7 and TRBJ2-1, is GAGVSQSPRYKVTKRGQDVTLRCDPISSHATLYWYQQALGQGPEFLTYFNYEAQPDKSGLPSDRFSAERPEGSISTLTIQRTEQRDSAMYRCASSLRLAGNNEQFFGPGTRLTVL.

The chain links TRBV6-1 to TRBJ2-5, with TRBD1 matching 9 bases. This CDR3 comprises 14 residues. The germline gives CDR1 MNHNS, CDR2 SASEGT. With V trimmed by 3 bases and J by 4 bases, 3 bases remained unmatched. The CDR3 DNA is TGTGCCAGCAGTGACCGACAGGGGGGAGAGACCCAGTACTTC. Its protein product is CASSDRQGGETQYF.

This clone was detected only once. The chain employs TRBV18 and TRBJ1-1, with 7 bases fitting TRBD1. The CDR3 runs 13 residues. V trimming: 3 bases; J trimming: 5 bases; junction bases outside the gene matches: 3. Per the germline V gene, CDR1 is KGHSH and CDR2 is LQKENI. CDR3 nucleotides: TGTGCCAGCTCACCCAGGGGGGAGACTGAAGCTTTCTTT. It is translated as CASSPRGETEAFF. Complete variable domain (other parts from reference TRBV18 and TRBJ1-1): NAGVMQNPRHLVRRRGQEARLRCSPMKGHSHVYWYRQLPEEGLKFMVYLQKENIIDESGMPKERFSAEFPKEGPSILRIQQVVRGDSAAYFCASSPRGETEAFFGQGTRLTVV.

CDR3 bases: TGTGCCAGCAGCCGGACAACAACTCCGAACACCGGGGAGCTGTTTTTT. Its translation is CASSRTTTPNTGELFF. The V gene is TRBV5-6, the J gene TRBJ2-2; maybe TRBD1 (5 bases). Germline V gene lookup returns CDR1 SGHDT and CDR2 YYEEEE. The V gene lost 4 bases and the J gene lost 0 bases, with 13 bases spanning the gap. This CDR3 is 16 amino acids long.

The chain recombines TRBV11-2 with TRBJ2-2; TRBD2 aligns across 7 bases. V lost 3 bases, J lost 2 bases, and 12 bases stayed unmatched. Germline V gene lookup returns CDR1 SGHAT and CDR2 FQNNGV. The CDR3 extends over 18 amino acids. CDR3 sequence (DNA): TGTGCCAGCAGCTTCGAGGGAGGGCTAATTTCAAACACCGGGGAGCTGTTTTTT. It translates to CASSFEGGLISNTGELFF.